This T cell receptor (beta chain) appears in the sequencing data of a study of CD8+ T cells in alopecia areata. The treatment here: oral pan-JAK inhibitor, 5-10 mg twice daily. V was cut by 7 bases and J by 0 bases, with 16 bases left in between. CDR1 is MDHEN and CDR2 is SYDVKM in the germline V gene. The CDR3 consists of 16 residues. RNA extraction was followed by reverse transcription into cDNA, which acted as the sequencing template. Libraries were prepared by immunoSEQ multiplex PCR; TCRdb keeps only in-frame clonotypes and omits some of them. The sample comprises nearly 200,000 clones, roughly 60% of which are singletons, and about 5.1% rests with the top ten.

Sequencing was performed on CD4+ T cells sorted from blood, taken at week 24, from a patient treated with tofacitinib. The chain combines TRBV28 with TRBJ2-4; D remains unclear. The source of this sequence is a human donor with alopecia areata. DNA of the CDR3: TGTGCCAGCATAGGCAGGATGGATTTAGCCAAAAACATTCAGTACTTC. It translates to CASIGRMDLAKNIQYF.